The rows below give T cell receptor beta chains drawn from one sample of a study of spatial heterogeneity in lung cancer. In TCRdb, the 5' RACE reads were re-called with MiXCR into one record per CDR3 protein. The table has a few thousand distinct CDR3 sequences, over 15% seen once. The specimen was PBMCs, collected at surgery. The origin of the receptors is a male donor with early-stage non-small cell lung cancer. Both conserved end residues are part of each CDR3. The order of the fields is clone size, J gene, V gene, D gene, CDR3 protein, CDR3 DNA. D genes are given only for firm matches. Expanded clones are given a class, and other clones once, few, many or no size at all.

clone_size: .; j_call: TRBJ2-3; v_call: TRBV7-2; d_call: .; cdr3_aa: CASSLGTGYLTDTQYF; cdr3_nt: TGTGCCAGCAGCTTAGGCACGGGGTATTTGACAGATACGCAGTATTTT
clone_size: .; j_call: TRBJ2-2; v_call: TRBV6-6; d_call: .; cdr3_aa: CASSYSDWTGELFF; cdr3_nt: TGTGCCAGCAGTTACTCGGACTGGACCGGGGAGCTGTTTTTT
clone_size: medium-sized; j_call: TRBJ2-1; v_call: TRBV7-9; d_call: .; cdr3_aa: CASSLVYGEMEQFF; cdr3_nt: TGTGCCAGCAGCTTAGTATATGGGGAAATGGAGCAGTTCTTC
clone_size: medium-sized; j_call: TRBJ2-1; v_call: TRBV6-2/TRBV6-3; d_call: TRBD2; cdr3_aa: CASSYSSRLAGKNEQFF; cdr3_nt: TGTGCCAGCAGTTACTCGAGTAGGCTAGCGGGGAAAAATGAGCAGTTCTTC
clone_size: medium-sized; j_call: TRBJ1-5; v_call: TRBV12-3/TRBV12-4; d_call: TRBD1; cdr3_aa: CASSLQGGQPQHF; cdr3_nt: TGTGCCAGCAGTTTGCAGGGGGGCCAGCCCCAGCATTTT
clone_size: .; j_call: TRBJ1-2; v_call: TRBV12-5; d_call: TRBD1; cdr3_aa: CASGLGADRVLDGYTF; cdr3_nt: TGTGCTAGTGGTTTGGGGGCCGACAGGGTACTCGATGGCTACACCTTC
clone_size: medium-sized; j_call: TRBJ2-5; v_call: TRBV3-1; d_call: .; cdr3_aa: CASSQETQYF; cdr3_nt: TGTGCCAGCAGCCAAGAGACCCAGTACTTC
clone_size: medium-sized; j_call: TRBJ1-1; v_call: TRBV6-5; d_call: .; cdr3_aa: CASSLGGGTEAFF; cdr3_nt: TGTGCCAGCAGTTTGGGTGGCGGCACTGAAGCTTTCTTT
clone_size: medium-sized; j_call: TRBJ2-1; v_call: TRBV7-9; d_call: TRBD2; cdr3_aa: CASSLSGGGYNEQFF; cdr3_nt: TGTGCCAGCAGCCTCTCGGGGGGGGGCTACAATGAGCAGTTCTTC
clone_size: .; j_call: TRBJ2-7; v_call: TRBV9; d_call: TRBD1; cdr3_aa: CASSVAPSGTGYHEQYF; cdr3_nt: TGTGCCAGCAGCGTAGCCCCATCCGGGACAGGGTACCACGAGCAGTACTTC